Listed here are 11 T cell receptor beta chains from one sample, sequenced in a study of blood T cell repertoires in COVID-19. The table came from immunoSEQ multiplex PCR; TCRdb's copy has only in-frame clones and leaves some out. The sample lists roughly 90,000 clones, roughly 78% occurring once. Sequencing input: peripheral blood. The receptors were gathered from a woman aged 70-85 years with acute or convalescent COVID-19.

This chain joins TRBV10-3 and TRBJ1-1, with D possibly matching TRBD1 (5 bases). V was trimmed by 6 bases and J by 1 base, leaving 9 bases between them. The V gene's germline CDR1 is ENHRY and CDR2 SYGVKD. This CDR3 contains 13 residues. The CDR3: CAISRQGNTEAFF. The CDR3 DNA sequence: TGTGCCATCAGCCGGCAGGGGAACACTGAAGCTTTCTTT.

The chain is built from TRBV28 and TRBJ1-1, with D unresolved. CDR1 MDHEN and CDR2 SYDVKM come from the germline V gene. The CDR3 is 11 amino acids. Deletions cut 6 bases from V and 3 bases from J, with 5 bases between. The CDR3 coding sequence is TGTGCCAGCAGCCTCCACACTGAAGCTTTCTTT. Translated, it gives CASSLHTEAFF.

The chain joins TRBV5-4 to TRBJ2-2, with D unresolved. V was trimmed by 5 bases and J by 0 bases, leaving 8 bases between them. Germline V gene lookup returns CDR1 SGHNT and CDR2 YYREEE (reference sequence). The CDR3 sequence is 14 residues long. CDR3: CASRHEPNTGELFF. As DNA, the CDR3 is TGTGCCAGCAGGCACGAGCCGAACACCGGGGAGCTGTTTTTT.

The chain links TRBV7-8 to TRBJ2-3, with 11 bases identical to TRBD2. V dropped 7 bases and J dropped 2; count of bases not matched to a gene: 5. Germline-derived CDR1 and CDR2 are SGHVS and FQNEAQ. This CDR3 region has 15 residues. CDR3 loop: CASKTSGVFTDTQYF. Written as DNA, the CDR3 is TGTGCCAGCAAGACTAGCGGGGTATTCACAGATACGCAGTATTTT.

This rearrangement joins TRBV24-1 to TRBJ2-1; 10 positions match TRBD2. The germline V gene has CDR1 KGHDR and CDR2 SFDVKD. The CDR3 has 16 amino acids. V trimming: 3 bases; J trimming: 8 bases; junction bases outside the gene matches: 9. The DNA for the CDR3 is TGTGCCACCAGTGATGTTAGCGGGGGGATTGGCGATGAGCAGTTCTTC. Translating gives CATSDVSGGIGDEQFF.

V usage is TRBV19 and J usage is TRBJ2-1; perhaps TRBD1 as D (5 bases). V was cut by 6 bases and J by 3 bases, with 15 bases left in between. CDR3 length equals 15 residues. CDR1 LNHDA and CDR2 SQIVND come from the germline V gene (reference sequence). CDR3: CASRLLAQGYNEQFF. DNA for the CDR3: TGTGCCAGTAGACTCCTCGCCCAGGGCTACAATGAGCAGTTCTTC.

The genes are TRBV11-2 and TRBJ2-1; 8 bases match TRBD2. The junction had 11 bases not matched to a gene; V was cut back by 9 bases and J by 1 base. The length of the CDR3 is 16 residues. CDR1 SGHAT and CDR2 FQNNGV come from the germline V gene. CDR3 nucleotide sequence: TGTGCCAGTTCCTTATCTCTAGCGGGTTCCTACAATGAGCAGTTCTTC. Its protein product is CASSLSLAGSYNEQFF.

There are a few counts of this clone. The chain uses TRBV28 and TRBJ2-1; 8 bases agree with TRBD1. Germline V gene sequence: CDR1 MDHEN, CDR2 SYDVKM. This CDR3 spans 15 amino acids. V shed 7 bases and J 4 bases; nucleotides not matched to a gene: 9. The chain's CDR3 is CASTQGARPYNEQFF. The CDR3 DNA reads TGTGCCAGCACCCAGGGGGCCCGCCCTTACAATGAGCAGTTCTTC.

J is TRBJ2-1 and V is TRBV6-5; no definite D call. From germline, CDR1 is MNHEY and CDR2 SVGAGI. Deletions cut 0 bases from V and 8 bases from J, with 8 bases between. This CDR3 is 13 amino acids long. CDR3 loop: CASSYSPRDEQFF. The CDR3 coding sequence is TGTGCCAGCAGTTACTCGCCTCGAGATGAGCAGTTCTTC.

The V call is TRBV5-6, the J call TRBJ2-2, with 9 positions matching TRBD1. With 1 base clipped from V and 4 bases from J, the junction kept 5 bases outside the gene matches. The CDR3 covers 16 residues. Germline loops: CDR1 SGHDT, CDR2 YYEEEE. The DNA for the CDR3 is TGTGCCAGCAGCTTGCAGGGACAGGGATCCACCGGGGAGCTGTTTTTT. This codes for CASSLQGQGSTGELFF.

The genes are TRBV15 and TRBJ2-5; possible D gene TRBD2, 5 bases. This CDR3 region has 14 residues. Trimming stripped 0 bases from V and 7 bases from J, with 12 bases between. Germline values: CDR1 LNHNV, CDR2 YYDKDF (reference sequence). For the CDR3, the DNA is TGTGCCACCAGCAGAGATATAGCTGCGGGGACCCAGTACTTC. This gives the protein CATSRDIAAGTQYF.